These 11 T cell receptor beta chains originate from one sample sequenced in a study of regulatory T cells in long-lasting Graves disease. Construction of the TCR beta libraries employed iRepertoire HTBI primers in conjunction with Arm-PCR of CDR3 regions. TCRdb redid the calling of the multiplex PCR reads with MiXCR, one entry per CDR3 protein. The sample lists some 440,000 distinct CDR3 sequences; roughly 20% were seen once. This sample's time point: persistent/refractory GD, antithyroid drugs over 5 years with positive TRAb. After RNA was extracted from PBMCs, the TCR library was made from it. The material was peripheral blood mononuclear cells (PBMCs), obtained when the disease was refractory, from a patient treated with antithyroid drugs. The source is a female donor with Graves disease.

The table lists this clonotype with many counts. CDR3 residues: CASSPRSWNTEAFF. The CDR3 region has the DNA TGTGCCAGCAGCCCCAGGAGTTGGAACACTGAAGCTTTCTTT. The V call is TRBV11-2, the J call TRBJ1-1; D gene unclear. Germline V gene data show CDR1 as SGHAT and CDR2 as FQNNGV. The CDR3 contains 14 residues. Trimming left V 5 bases short and J 1 base short, with 11 bases between.

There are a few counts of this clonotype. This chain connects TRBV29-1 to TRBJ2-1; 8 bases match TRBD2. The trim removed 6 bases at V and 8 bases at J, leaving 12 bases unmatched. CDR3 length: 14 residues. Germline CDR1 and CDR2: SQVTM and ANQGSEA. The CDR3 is CSVVLSGSGYEQFF. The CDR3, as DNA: TGCAGCGTAGTGCTGAGCGGGAGTGGTTATGAGCAGTTCTTC.

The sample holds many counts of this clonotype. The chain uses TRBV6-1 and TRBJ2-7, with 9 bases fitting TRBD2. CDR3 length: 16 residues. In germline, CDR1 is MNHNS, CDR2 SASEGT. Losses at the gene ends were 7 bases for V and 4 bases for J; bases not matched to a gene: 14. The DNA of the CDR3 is TGTGCCAGCACCTACGGGGTGACTAGCGGACGGTACGAGCAGTACTTC. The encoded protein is CASTYGVTSGRYEQYF.

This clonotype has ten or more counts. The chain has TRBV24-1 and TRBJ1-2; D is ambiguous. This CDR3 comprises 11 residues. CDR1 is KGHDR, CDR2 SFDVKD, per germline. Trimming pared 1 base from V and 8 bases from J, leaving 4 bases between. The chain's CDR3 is CATSDLSGYTF. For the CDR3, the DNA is TGTGCCACCAGTGATTTAAGCGGCTACACCTTC.

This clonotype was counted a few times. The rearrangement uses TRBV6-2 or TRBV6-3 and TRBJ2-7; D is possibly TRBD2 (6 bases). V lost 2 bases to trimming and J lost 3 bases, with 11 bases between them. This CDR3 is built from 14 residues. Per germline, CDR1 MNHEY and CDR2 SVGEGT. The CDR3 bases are TGTGCCAGCAGTTACGGCCCCGGGGGCTACGAGCAGTACTTC. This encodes CASSYGPGGYEQYF.

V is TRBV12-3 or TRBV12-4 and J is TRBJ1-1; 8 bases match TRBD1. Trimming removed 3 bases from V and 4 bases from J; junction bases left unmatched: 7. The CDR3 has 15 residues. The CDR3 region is CASSLQGARGTEAFF. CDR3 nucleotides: TGTGCCAGCAGTTTGCAGGGGGCGAGGGGCACTGAAGCTTTCTTT.

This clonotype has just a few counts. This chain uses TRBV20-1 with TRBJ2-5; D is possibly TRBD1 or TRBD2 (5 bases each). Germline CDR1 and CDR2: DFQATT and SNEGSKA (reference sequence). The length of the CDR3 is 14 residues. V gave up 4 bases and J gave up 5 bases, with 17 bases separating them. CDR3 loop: CSAKIPSGRETQYF. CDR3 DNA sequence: TGCAGTGCTAAAATTCCGTCGGGGCGGGAGACCCAGTACTTC.

CDR3 in DNA: TGTGCCAGCAGTTTTGGGGGGGATCAAGAGACCCAGTACTTC. The encoded protein is CASSFGGDQETQYF. V gene TRBV12-3 or TRBV12-4 combines with J gene TRBJ2-5, with 7 bases that match TRBD2. V trimming: 3 bases; J trimming: 2 bases; junction bases outside the gene matches: 3. The CDR3 runs to 14 residues.

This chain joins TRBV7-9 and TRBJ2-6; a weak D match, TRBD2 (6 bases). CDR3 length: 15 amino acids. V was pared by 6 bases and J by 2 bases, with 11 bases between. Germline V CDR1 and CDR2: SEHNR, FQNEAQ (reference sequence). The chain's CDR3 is CASRVGGAGANVLTF. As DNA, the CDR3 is TGTGCCAGCAGGGTCGGGGGTGCTGGGGCCAACGTCCTGACTTTC.

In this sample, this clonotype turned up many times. As DNA, the CDR3 is TGTGCCAGCAGTTCGACCAGACTAGCGGGACGGGGAGAGACCCAGTACTTC. Its translation: CASSSTRLAGRGETQYF. The rearrangement uses TRBV6-2 or TRBV6-3 and TRBJ2-5; TRBD2 agrees at 11 bases. The CDR3 has 17 residues. V lost 4 bases and J lost 4; bases outside the gene matches: 11. In germline, CDR1 is MNHEY, CDR2 SVGEGT.

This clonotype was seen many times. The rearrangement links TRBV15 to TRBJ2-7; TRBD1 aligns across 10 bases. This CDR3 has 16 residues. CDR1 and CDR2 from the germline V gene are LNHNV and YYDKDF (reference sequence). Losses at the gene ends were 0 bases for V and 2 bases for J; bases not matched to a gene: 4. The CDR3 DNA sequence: TGTGCCACCAGCAGAGATCCCGGACAGGGGGCCTACGAGCAGTACTTC. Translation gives CATSRDPGQGAYEQYF.